A selection of T cell receptor beta chains follows, all from one sample in a study of T-cell reconstitution after alpha-beta-depleted transplantation in children. TCRdb reanalysed the PCR reads using MiXCR and keeps one entry per CDR3 protein. The table has roughly 300,000 distinct CDR3 sequences, nearly 10% seen once; the top ten hold about 9.4%. The sample here was PBMCs from the stem cell graft donor, taken from the stem cell graft. Source of these receptors: a human donor who donated a stem cell graft to a child with SCID. CDR3s include the opening cysteine and the closing phenylalanine or tryptophan. A D gene is named only where the DNA matches it firmly. Clone size appears in some rows only: once, few, many, or a class for an expanded clone.

j_call | clone_size | d_call | v_call | cdr3_aa | cdr3_nt
TRBJ2-5 | few | - | TRBV6-2/TRBV6-3 | CASSGQLQETQYF | TGTGCCAGCAGTGGGCAGCTTCAAGAGACCCAGTACTTC
TRBJ2-7 | - | - | TRBV10-3 | CAISDSGTAIRGSEQYF | TGTGCCATCAGTGATTCCGGGACTGCCATCAGGGGAAGCGAGCAGTACTTC
TRBJ1-5 | few | TRBD1 | TRBV27 | CASSVGQGRNQPQHF | TGTGCCAGCAGTGTTGGACAGGGAAGGAATCAGCCCCAGCATTTT
TRBJ2-1 | many | - | TRBV7-2 | CASSLNSLWAYNEQFF | TGTGCCAGCAGCCTTAATTCACTTTGGGCCTACAATGAGCAGTTCTTC
TRBJ1-3 | many | - | TRBV5-6 | CASSRAGATGINTIYF | TGTGCCAGCAGCCGCGCTGGGGCGACAGGTATCAACACCATATATTTT
TRBJ2-3 | - | TRBD2 | TRBV7-9 | CASSSVLGRGVTDTQYF | TGTGCCAGCAGCTCCGTGCTCGGGCGGGGGGTCACAGATACGCAGTATTTT
TRBJ2-7 | many | - | TRBV7-2 | CASSYPGGYEQYF | TGTGCCAGCAGCTACCCAGGGGGGTACGAGCAGTACTTC
TRBJ2-1 | - | TRBD2 | TRBV20-1 | CSAALGGTLNEQFF | TGCAGTGCTGCTCTGGGGGGGACCCTCAATGAGCAGTTCTTC
TRBJ2-4 | - | TRBD1 | TRBV11-2 | CASSSRDRVLEWEPTKNIQYF | TGTGCCAGCAGCAGCCGGGACAGGGTCCTCGAGTGGGAACCAACAAAAAACATTCAGTACTTC
TRBJ2-3 | - | TRBD2 | TRBV5-6 | CASSAVGTSGGTITDTQYF | TGTGCCAGCAGCGCAGTCGGGACTAGCGGGGGGACGATCACAGATACGCAGTATTTT
TRBJ2-7 | - | - | TRBV12-3/TRBV12-4 | CASTKLGASYEQYF | TGTGCCAGCACCAAGCTGGGAGCATCCTACGAGCAGTACTTC
TRBJ1-1 | many | - | TRBV7-3 | CASSLMGGGEAFF | TGTGCCAGCAGCTTAATGGGGGGCGGTGAAGCTTTCTTT
TRBJ1-6 | few | - | TRBV7-8 | CASIEWPGRGDSPLHF | TGTGCCAGCATCGAATGGCCGGGCAGAGGAGATTCACCCCTCCACTTT
TRBJ1-1 | - | - | TRBV20-1 | CSAEVNTEAFF | TGCAGTGCGGAGGTTAACACTGAAGCTTTCTTT
TRBJ2-2 | - | - | TRBV20-1 | CSARGGLPGTGELFF | TGCAGTGCTAGAGGTGGCTTACCGGGCACCGGGGAGCTGTTTTTT
TRBJ2-7 | few | - | TRBV2 | CASRDRDILQEQYF | TGTGCCAGCAGGGACCGGGACATTCTCCAAGAGCAGTACTTC
TRBJ2-4 | - | TRBD2 | TRBV4-1 | CASSQDPWEGTKNIQYF | TGCGCCAGCAGCCAAGATCCGTGGGAGGGGACCAAAAACATTCAGTACTTC
TRBJ2-3 | few | TRBD2 | TRBV29-1 | CSVAEGLAGGQDTQYF | TGCAGCGTCGCCGAGGGACTAGCGGGGGGGCAAGATACGCAGTATTTT
TRBJ2-7 | - | TRBD1 | TRBV7-9 | CASSPRDRDHEQYF | TGTGCCAGCAGCCCCCGGGACAGGGACCACGAGCAGTACTTC
TRBJ2-1 | few | - | TRBV5-1 | CASTRRENPTNEQFF | TGCGCCAGCACCCGTCGGGAGAACCCTACCAATGAGCAGTTCTTC
TRBJ2-2 | - | - | TRBV7-8 | CASSLRGPNTGELFF | TGTGCCAGCAGCTTAAGAGGCCCAAACACCGGGGAGCTGTTTTTT
TRBJ1-2 | many | TRBD1 | TRBV10-3 | CAISGSTGDYGYTF | TGTGCCATCAGTGGATCGACAGGGGACTATGGCTACACCTTC
TRBJ2-3 | many | - | TRBV27 | CASSPKTTDTQYF | TGTGCCAGCAGTCCTAAGACCACAGATACGCAGTATTTT
TRBJ1-2 | - | - | TRBV5-1 | CASSLDWGGYGYTF | TGCGCCAGCAGCTTGGATTGGGGGGGCTATGGCTACACCTTC
TRBJ1-2 | - | - | TRBV10-2 | CASSLPGERGYTF | TGCGCCAGCAGTCTCCCGGGGGAAAGAGGCTACACCTTC
TRBJ2-7 | - | - | TRBV27 | CASSFSSQPYEQYF | TGTGCCAGCAGTTTTTCCTCACAGCCCTACGAGCAGTACTTC
TRBJ2-7 | many | - | TRBV11-2 | CASSLDEGFTYEQYF | TGTGCCAGCAGCTTAGACGAGGGATTTACCTACGAGCAGTACTTC
TRBJ1-5 | few | - | TRBV10-3 | CAISESRFDQPQHF | TGTGCCATCAGTGAGTCGCGGTTCGATCAGCCCCAGCATTTT
TRBJ1-1 | - | TRBD1 | TRBV7-8 | CASSLAAGDREAFF | TGTGCCAGCAGCTTAGCTGCTGGGGACAGGGAAGCTTTCTTT
TRBJ1-5 | few | - | TRBV20-1 | CSAGGGSGNQPQHF | TGCAGTGCTGGGGGAGGTAGCGGCAATCAGCCCCAGCATTTT
TRBJ1-1 | - | - | TRBV3-1 | CASSQVPSMVNTEAFF | TGTGCCAGCAGCCAAGTACCCTCAATGGTGAACACTGAAGCTTTCTTT
TRBJ1-1 | few | TRBD1 | TRBV7-3 | CASSLGEGARTEAFF | TGTGCCAGCAGCTTAGGGGAGGGGGCTAGGACTGAAGCTTTCTTT
TRBJ2-1 | many | TRBD2 | TRBV11-2 | CASSLYASGGVYEQFF | TGTGCCAGCAGCTTATATGCTAGCGGGGGCGTGTATGAGCAGTTCTTC
TRBJ2-4 | - | - | TRBV12-3/TRBV12-4 | CASSHRGIQYF | TGTGCCAGCAGTCATAGGGGCATTCAGTACTTC